This TCR beta chain was captured by sequencing in a study of CD8 T cells in Susac syndrome (dated by TCRdb to about 2019). At the level of the whole study: The study used repertoire sequencing to test whether antigen drove CD8+ T cell activation and differentiation in Susac syndrome. The study compared CD8+ T cell repertoire clonality among 12 healthy donors, about 14 Susac syndrome patients and around 16 multiple sclerosis patients.

Sequences MDHEN (CDR1) and SYDVKM (CDR2) are obtained from the germline V gene. The CDR3 sequence holds 16 residues, the cysteine and phenylalanine included. The only DNA kept is the CDR3, 48 bases in frame from the first base. From V the trimming removes 5 bases and from J it removes 5 bases, while the gene matches leave 6 bases of the junction unaccounted for. High-throughput TCR beta sequencing profiled peripheral blood CD8+ and CD4+ T cells from healthy donors, Susac syndrome patients and multiple sclerosis patients. Multiple sclerosis controls were treatment-naive patients with stable or active relapsing-remitting disease fulfilling revised McDonald criteria. Bulk CD8+ and CD4+ T cells were purified magnetically by negative isolation, whereas CD8+ TEMRA cells were enriched by FACS. Blood was collected in EDTA tubes and processed within 24 hours, with PBMCs isolated through density gradient centrifugation. PBMCs intended for TCR sequencing were frozen in liquid nitrogen and were later thawed in a 37 degrees C water bath. The sorted or isolated CD4+, CD8+ and CD8+ TEMRA cells reached a purity of at least 90%.

RNA was extracted using the RNeasy kit, and about 0.45 to 1 ug of the RNA was reverse transcribed with random hexamers. TCR beta CDR3 regions were amplified with the immunoSEQ multiplex PCR assay covering 54 Vbeta and 13 Jbeta segments. Bias from PCR amplification was corrected by using a synthetic template baseline for primer optimization and for computational correction. As for the original processing: Reads were assigned to V, D and J genes according to IMGT and analyzed in immunoSEQ Analyzer, with only productive sequences retained. Clonality was computed as one minus Shannon entropy normalized by log2 of the number of productive unique sequences. For each patient and control, public and private clones were evaluated among the 100 most prevalent clones. Susac-specific clones were defined as absent from healthy and MS cohorts, 850 to 1,300 published viral clones and other ImmuneACCESS disease sequences. In-frame beta chains were kept once TCRdb had trimmed the public reads at Q25 with fastp and called clones with MiXCR. Rows with one shared CDR3 protein collapse into an entry with the most common genes and DNA. For this entry, the V and J calls and clone size follow TCRdb and not the study's own pipeline. Recorded for this sample are about 76,000 distinct CDR3 sequences; 90% to 95% of them occurred a single time. The ten most abundant clones make up approximately 0.46% of the sample.

Of note for this clonotype: This clone's antigen is unknown. Base-call qualities are not available, and no considerably larger clone is one nucleotide away.

What the study reported, not specific to this receptor: The number of individuals in the TCR sequencing and HLA analysis was recognized as being relatively small.

Sequencing used CD8+ T cells from PBMCs. The TCR originated in a human donor with multiple sclerosis. The chain employs TRBV28 and TRBJ2-2, and TRBD2 matches 12 of the central bases. The CDR3 protein: CASSLRLAGETGELFF. The sequenced DNA: TGTGCCAGCAGTCTACGACTAGCGGGAGAAACCGGGGAGCTGTTTTTT.